This entry lists 29 T cell receptor beta chains sequenced from one sample in a study of T cells in localized non-small cell lung cancer. The method was immunoSEQ multiplex PCR; TCRdb's version includes in-frame clones alone and lacks a portion of them. The table shows some 41,000 clones, with roughly 90% occurring only once. The sequenced sample was PBMCs, obtained before any cancer treatment. The source of these receptors is a woman aged 35-75 years with stage II lung adenocarcinoma.

The chain recombines TRBV19 with TRBJ2-3; D is perhaps TRBD2 (5 bases). Germline loops: CDR1 LNHDA, CDR2 SQIVND (reference sequence). V was shortened by 4 bases and J by 7 bases, with 15 bases between the two germline ends. CDR3 size: 14 residues. CDR3 nucleotides: TGTGCCAGTAGTAAAAACCCGGAGGATCATACGCAGTATTTT. This translates into CASSKNPEDHTQYF.

This chain uses TRBV5-4 with TRBJ1-1; TRBD1 matches at 9 bases. The V segment lost 2 bases and the J segment 8 bases; nucleotides outside the gene matches: 4. The CDR3 is made up of 13 amino acids. Germline assignment: CDR1 SGHNT and CDR2 YYREEE (reference sequence). The CDR3 coding sequence is TGTGCCAGCAGCTTTTACAGGGGGCAAGAAGCTTTCTTT. Residues: CASSFYRGQEAFF. The full variable domain, completed using reference TRBV5-4 and TRBJ1-1, is ETGVTQSPTHLIKTRGQQVTLRCSSQSGHNTVSWYQQALGQGPQFIFQYYREEENGRGNFPPRFSGLQFPNYSSELNVNALELDDSALYLCASSFYRGQEAFFGQGTRLTVV.

The chain is built from TRBV5-1 and TRBJ2-7; TRBD1 matches at 8 bases. Losses at the gene ends were 6 bases for V and 7 bases for J; bases not matched to a gene: 9. Germline V gene data show CDR1 as SGHRS and CDR2 as YFSETQ. The CDR3 covers 13 residues. The CDR3 region has the DNA TGCGCCAGCACGACAGGGGACCTTGGGGAGCAGTACTTC. It codes for CASTTGDLGEQYF.

The rearrangement joins TRBV28 to TRBJ2-3; the match to TRBD2 covers 8 bases. V dropped 7 bases and J dropped 3; count of bases not matched to a gene: 15. This CDR3 contains 17 residues. CDR1 is MDHEN and CDR2 is SYDVKM in the germline V gene. This chain's CDR3 is CASIPGLGDLRTDTQYF. The CDR3, as DNA: TGTGCCAGCATCCCGGGACTAGGTGACCTTAGGACAGATACGCAGTATTTT. The whole variable domain, remainder taken from reference TRBV28 and TRBJ2-3, is DVKVTQSSRYLVKRTGEKVFLECVQDMDHENMFWYRQDPGLGLRLIYFSYDVKMKEKGDIPEGYSVSREKKERFSLILESASTNQTSMYLCASIPGLGDLRTDTQYFGPGTRLTVL.

This clone appeared once. The chain joins TRBV4-2 to TRBJ2-7, with D possibly matching TRBD1 (5 bases). CDR3 length equals 15 residues. V was pared by 0 bases and J by 0 bases, with 9 bases between. Germline V gene sequence: CDR1 LGHNA, CDR2 YNFKEQ. The CDR3 spells CASSQDIQASYEQYF. CDR3 sequence (DNA): TGTGCCAGCAGCCAAGATATACAGGCCTCCTACGAGCAGTACTTC.

This chain links TRBV18 with TRBJ2-5; weak D call: TRBD1 (6 bases). Trimming removed 3 bases from V and 2 bases from J, with 16 bases in between. CDR1 is KGHSH and CDR2 is LQKENI in the germline V gene. The CDR3 contains 16 residues. The CDR3 loop is CASSPLSGTPQETQYF. The DNA for the CDR3 is TGTGCCAGCTCACCTTTATCCGGGACACCGCAAGAGACCCAGTACTTC.

The chain combines TRBV5-4 with TRBJ1-4; D may be TRBD1 (6 bases). V dropped 4 bases and J dropped 5 bases, with 18 bases sitting between them. The CDR3 is 16 residues long. The V gene's germline CDR1 is SGHNT and CDR2 YYREEE (reference sequence). As DNA, the CDR3 is TGTGCCAGCAGCCTCCAAGTCGCAGGGGCGAATGAAAAACTGTTTTTT. As protein: CASSLQVAGANEKLFF.

The chain uses TRBV4-1 and TRBJ2-4; D unclear. V lost 4 bases to trimming and J lost 0 bases, with 10 bases between them. CDR1 and CDR2 from the germline V gene are MGHRA and YSYEKL. The CDR3 loop spans 15 amino acids. CDR3 in DNA: TGCGCCAGCAGCCTAAGGGCCTTAGCCAAAAACATTCAGTACTTC. It encodes CASSLRALAKNIQYF.

The gene calls are TRBV10-1 and TRBJ2-7; D might be TRBD1 or TRBD2, each matching 6 bases. The V and J ends lost 4 bases and 0 bases respectively, with 10 bases between them. The CDR3 is made up of 14 amino acids. Germline V gene sequence: CDR1 WNHNN, CDR2 SYGVQD (reference sequence). As DNA, the CDR3 is TGCGCCAGCAGTGCTTCGGGGGCCTCCTACGAGCAGTACTTC. It translates to CASSASGASYEQYF.

This clone is termed medium-sized (0.01 to 0.1%). The V and J genes are TRBV18 and TRBJ1-1; tentatively, D is TRBD1 (5 bases). CDR3 length: 12 residues. Germline CDR1 reads KGHSH; CDR2 reads LQKENI. V gave up 5 bases and J gave up 3 bases, with 7 bases separating them. CDR3 loop: CASSWGDTEAFF. DNA for the CDR3: TGTGCCAGCTCATGGGGGGACACTGAAGCTTTCTTT.

DNA of the CDR3: TGTGCCAGCAGTTTCCAGGGACAGGGACTAGCGGAGATCACAGATACGCAGTATTTT. It encodes CASSFQGQGLAEITDTQYF. The J gene is TRBJ2-3, the V gene TRBV28; 11 bases are a match to TRBD2. The CDR3 length is 19 residues. Germline V lookup: CDR1 MDHEN, CDR2 SYDVKM. Unmatched junction bases numbered 13, after V lost 3 bases and J lost 2 bases. Supplemented by reference TRBV28 and TRBJ2-3, the full variable domain reads DVKVTQSSRYLVKRTGEKVFLECVQDMDHENMFWYRQDPGLGLRLIYFSYDVKMKEKGDIPEGYSVSREKKERFSLILESASTNQTSMYLCASSFQGQGLAEITDTQYFGPGTRLTVL.

The CDR3 reads CASSRAPSGTYEQYF. Here the CDR3 DNA reads TGTGCCAGTAGCCGGGCCCCATCGGGGACCTACGAGCAGTACTTC. V is TRBV19 and J is TRBJ2-7; D is perhaps TRBD2 (5 bases). V was trimmed by 6 bases and J by 2 bases, leaving 17 bases between them. Germline CDR1 LNHDA, CDR2 SQIVND (reference sequence). CDR3 length: 15 amino acids. Complete variable domain (other parts from reference TRBV19 and TRBJ2-7): DGGITQSPKYLFRKEGQNVTLSCEQNLNHDAMYWYRQDPGQGLRLIYYSQIVNDFQKGDIAEGYSVSREKKESFPLTVTSAQKNPTAFYLCASSRAPSGTYEQYFGPGTRLTVT.

The sample holds one count of this clone. The V gene is TRBV6-1, the J gene TRBJ1-3; no reliable D call. V was cut by 1 base and J by 5 bases, with 9 bases left in between. CDR3 length: 14 residues. The germline V gene encodes CDR1 MNHNS and CDR2 SASEGT. The CDR3 here is CASSEGQQRNTIYF. In nucleotides, the CDR3 is TGTGCCAGCAGTGAAGGGCAGCAAAGAAACACCATATATTTT.

V and J are TRBV4-2 and TRBJ1-3; no reliable D call. CDR1 and CDR2 from the germline V gene are LGHNA and YNFKEQ. The CDR3 is made up of 17 amino acids. Trimming took off 0 bases at V and 0 bases at J, with 12 bases between the two ends. DNA for the CDR3: TGTGCCAGCAGCCAAGAGGGGTGGGCCTACTCTGGAAACACCATATATTTT. Amino acid sequence: CASSQEGWAYSGNTIYF.

This clone was seen only a few times. The gene calls are TRBV6-4 and TRBJ1-6; D unresolved. Germline assignment: CDR1 MRHNA and CDR2 SNTAGT. V shed 5 bases and J shed 7 bases, with 9 bases lying between them. CDR3 size: 13 residues. CDR3 coding DNA: TGTGCCAGCAGTCCGGCACTGAATTCACCCCTCCACTTT. Translated: CASSPALNSPLHF.

The chain recombines TRBV14 with TRBJ2-1, with D hard to call. Germline CDR1 reads SGHDN; CDR2 reads FVKESK. Deletions cut 4 bases from V and 1 base from J, with 11 bases between. The CDR3 length is 15 residues. The CDR3 nucleotides read TGTGCCAGCAGCCTCATGACTCGATCCTACAATGAGCAGTTCTTC. Translation gives CASSLMTRSYNEQFF.

This clone has a single count. V gene TRBV5-1 combines with J gene TRBJ1-1; D possibly corresponds to TRBD1 (6 bases). The CDR3 loop spans 17 amino acids. Germline CDR1 SGHRS, CDR2 YFSETQ. Between the trimmed V and J ends, which lost 3 bases and 4 bases, there was a span of 22 bases. CDR3 sequence reads: CASSSPEGGPLVTEAFF. The CDR3 DNA follows: TGCGCCAGCAGCTCCCCCGAGGGGGGGCCCCTAGTCACTGAAGCTTTCTTT.

V is TRBV28 and J is TRBJ2-6; TRBD2 is a possible D gene (5 bases). The ends were cut back, 5 bases at V and 0 bases at J, with 14 bases in the middle. The CDR3 runs 17 residues. Germline V gene data show CDR1 as MDHEN and CDR2 as SYDVKM. CDR3 loop: CASSLGLMSSGANVLTF. Here the CDR3 DNA reads TGTGCCAGCAGTCTTGGACTGATGAGCTCTGGGGCCAACGTCCTGACTTTC.

The chain recombines TRBV28 with TRBJ2-2; no definite D call. The CDR3 length is 12 residues. Looked up from germline, CDR1 is MDHEN and CDR2 is SYDVKM. Deletions cut 8 bases from V and 1 base from J, with 5 bases between. CDR3 sequence (DNA): TGTGCCAGCGCGGTGAACACCGGGGAGCTGTTTTTT. Protein product: CASAVNTGELFF.

This clone came up once. The chain carries TRBV14 and TRBJ1-3; D is ambiguous. Germline V CDR1 and CDR2: SGHDN, FVKESK. The CDR3 is 13 residues long. V lost 3 bases, J lost 4 bases, and 7 bases lay in between. The CDR3 sequence is CASSQSVGNTIYF. Written as DNA, the CDR3 is TGTGCCAGCAGCCAGAGCGTAGGAAACACCATATATTTT. Full variable domain (missing parts from reference TRBV14 and TRBJ1-3): EAGVTQFPSHSVIEKGQTVTLRCDPISGHDNLYWYRRVMGKEIKFLLHFVKESKQDESGMPNNRFLAERTGGTYSTLKVQPAELEDSGVYFCASSQSVGNTIYFGEGSWLTVV.

The rearrangement uses TRBV5-1 and TRBJ2-7; 9 bases align to TRBD1. V dropped 4 bases and J dropped 7; count of bases not matched to a gene: 9. The V gene's germline CDR1 is SGHRS and CDR2 YFSETQ. The CDR3 is 14 residues long. The CDR3 region is CASSPRQGEAEQYF. The CDR3 bases are TGCGCCAGCAGCCCCAGACAGGGGGAAGCTGAGCAGTACTTC.

The chain joins TRBV6-1 to TRBJ2-7; 8 nucleotides agree with TRBD1. Germline V gives CDR1 MNHNS, CDR2 SASEGT. The CDR3 sequence is 14 residues long. V trimming: 2 bases; J trimming: 0 bases; junction bases outside the gene matches: 0. CDR3 protein: CASSEQGASYEQYF. In nucleotides, the CDR3 is TGTGCCAGCAGTGAACAGGGGGCCTCCTACGAGCAGTACTTC.

This clone was observed once. The V call is TRBV7-6, the J call TRBJ2-6; TRBD1 matches 9 bases. The J segment lost 0 bases and the V segment lost 5 bases, leaving 2 bases of the junction unmatched. The CDR3 has 16 amino acids. Germline CDR1 and CDR2: SGHVS and FNYEAQ. CDR3 coding DNA: TGTGCCAGCAGCCTGACAGGGGGCTCTGGGGCCAACGTCCTGACTTTC. Its translation is CASSLTGGSGANVLTF.

This clone was picked up one time. This sequence joins TRBV5-6 and TRBJ2-6; 7 bases fit TRBD2. V gave up 4 bases and J gave up 0 bases; unmatched junction bases: 10. Germline V gene lookup returns CDR1 SGHDT and CDR2 YYEEEE. This CDR3 has 18 amino acids. CDR3 nucleotides: TGTGCCAGCAGCCATCTAACGCGGGGGTTCTCTGGGGCCAACGTCCTGACTTTC. Translated: CASSHLTRGFSGANVLTF.

On this clone: One end of the junction varies from germline; a read error may be responsible. The CDR3 nucleotides read TGTGCCAGCAGCTTCCAGACAGACAGTTACAATTTT. This codes for CASSFQTDSYNF. This chain connects TRBV7-9 to TRBJ1-3; D perhaps matches TRBD1 (5 bases). The CDR3 length is 12 residues. CDR1 SEHNR and CDR2 FQNEAQ come from the germline V gene (reference sequence). Supplemented by reference TRBV7-9 and TRBJ1-3, the full variable domain reads DTGVSQNPRHKITKRGQNVTFRCDPISEHNRLYWYRQTLGQGPEFLTYFQNEAQLEKSRLLSDRFSAERPKGSFSTLEIQRTEQGDSAMYLCASSFQTDSYNFGEGSWLTVV.

The J gene is TRBJ1-2, the V gene TRBV5-5; D remains ambiguous. Germline values: CDR1 SGHKS, CDR2 YYEKEE (reference sequence). V was shortened by 1 base and J by 8 bases, with 12 bases between the two germline ends. There are 13 residues in the CDR3. CDR3 sequence (DNA): TGTGCCAGCAGCTTGATAGCTGGAGAAGGCTACACCTTC. It translates to CASSLIAGEGYTF. Variable domain in full (rest from reference TRBV5-5 and TRBJ1-2): DAGVTQSPTHLIKTRGQQVTLRCSPISGHKSVSWYQQVLGQGPQFIFQYYEKEERGRGNFPDRFSARQFPNYSSELNVNALLLGDSALYLCASSLIAGEGYTFGSGTRLTVV.

This clone was recorded once. The rearrangement uses TRBV6-1 and TRBJ1-6, with a tentative D call TRBD1 (6 bases). This CDR3 spans 16 amino acids. The germline gives CDR1 MNHNS, CDR2 SASEGT. Trimming removed 2 bases from V and 8 bases from J, with 16 bases in between. DNA of the CDR3: TGTGCCAGCAGTGAAAACAGGGCCGCCACGGATTCACCCCTCCACTTT. Translated, it gives CASSENRAATDSPLHF.

V usage is TRBV11-3 and J usage is TRBJ2-7, with D perhaps matching TRBD1 or TRBD2 (5 bases each). The germline V and J ends were trimmed by 6 bases and 2 bases, with 11 bases remaining between them. CDR3 length: 13 amino acids. Per germline, CDR1 SGHNT and CDR2 YENEEA. This CDR3 reads CASSWDETYEQYF. CDR3 DNA: TGTGCCAGCAGTTGGGACGAAACCTACGAGCAGTACTTC.

The chain couples TRBV5-1 to TRBJ2-6; D is unclear. The CDR3 extends over 15 amino acids. CDR1 is SGHRS and CDR2 is YFSETQ in the germline V gene. With 4 bases removed from V and 0 bases from J, the gap between germline ends came to 8 bases. The CDR3 nucleotides are TGCGCCAGCAGCCCAGCCCCCTCTGGGGCCAACGTCCTGACTTTC. Protein product: CASSPAPSGANVLTF.